One and the same sample provided the 18 T cell receptor beta chains below, sequenced in a study of pediatric ulcerative colitis. Rectal tissue came from one to two pinch biopsies taken at colonoscopy. This table comes from immunoSEQ multiplex PCR, and its TCRdb copy is limited to in-frame clones, with some not included. The sample yields under 30,000 clones, about 69% seen once. What was sequenced was gut tissue. These receptors all stem from a boy aged 5-17 years with severe ulcerative colitis.

The chain joins TRBV21-1 to TRBJ1-2; the table's D call TRBD1 went unverified against the DNA. TRBV21-1 is shown as a pseudogene. The CDR3 has 21 amino acids. CDR3 nucleotides: TGTGCCAGCAGCAAAGTCCGTACAACTTGGACAGGGGAAAACTCCTCGTTGGGCTACACCTTC. Amino acids: CASSKVRTTWTGENSSLGYTF.

This clone appeared a few times. The chain couples TRBV11-2 to TRBJ2-1; TRBD1 is a possible D gene (5 bases). CDR1 is SGHAT and CDR2 is FQNNGV in the germline V gene. CDR3 length: 15 residues. V was cut by 5 bases and J by 5 bases, with 16 bases left in between. Here the CDR3 DNA reads TGTGCCAGCAGCCCCCAGGGTAGCTGGGACAATGAGCAGTTCTTC. This encodes CASSPQGSWDNEQFF.

The CDR3, as DNA: TGTGCCAGCAGCTCCCATAGGGACACCGGGGAGCTGTTTTTT. The encoded protein is CASSSHRDTGELFF. This sequence joins TRBV11-2 and TRBJ2-2; no reliable D call. This CDR3 has 14 residues. Germline lookup yields CDR1 SGHAT and CDR2 FQNNGV. V dropped 4 bases and J dropped 3 bases, with 9 bases sitting between them.

The chain recombines TRBV27 with TRBJ2-3; 10 nucleotides match TRBD2. This CDR3 has 16 residues. In germline, CDR1 is MNHEY, CDR2 SMNVEV (reference sequence). V trimming: 5 bases; J trimming: 3 bases; junction bases outside the gene matches: 8. The CDR3 DNA reads TGTGCCAGCAGTGCCGCCGGGACTAGCGCGACAGATACGCAGTATTTT. It yields the protein CASSAAGTSATDTQYF.

The chain joins TRBV4-3 to TRBJ2-7, with 9 positions matching TRBD2. The trim removed 0 bases at V and 6 bases at J, leaving 9 bases unmatched. CDR3 length equals 16 residues. Germline V gene data show CDR1 as LGHNA and CDR2 as YSLEER. The CDR3 DNA sequence: TGCGCCAGCAGCCAAGAAAGGGCGGGAGGGCCCTCCGAGCAGTACTTC. As protein: CASSQERAGGPSEQYF.

CDR3 sequence: CASSLAIEGVNTEAFF. Written as DNA, the CDR3 is TGTGCCAGCAGCTTAGCTATCGAGGGGGTGAACACTGAAGCTTTCTTT. The chain is built from TRBV7-9 and TRBJ1-1; TRBD1 might be the D (6 bases). CDR3 length equals 16 residues. Germline values: CDR1 SEHNR, CDR2 FQNEAQ (reference sequence). The V end lost 0 bases, the J end lost 0 bases, and 11 bases lay between the germline ends.

This chain uses TRBV10-1 with TRBJ2-6, with D possibly TRBD1 on 5 matching bases. The V and J ends lost 4 bases and 2 bases respectively, with 9 bases between them. CDR3 length: 15 residues. CDR1 and CDR2 from the germline V gene are WNHNN and SYGVQD (reference sequence). The CDR3 nucleotides read TGCGCCAGCAGTGCAGGGCAGACTGGGGCCAACGTCCTGACTTTC. This codes for CASSAGQTGANVLTF.

The chain uses TRBV5-1 and TRBJ2-7; 10 bases line up with TRBD1. The germline V gene has CDR1 SGHRS and CDR2 YFSETQ. The CDR3 has 14 amino acids. The ends lost 4 bases at V and 3 bases at J; junction bases unmatched: 4. The CDR3 here is CASSPDRGIYEQYF. The CDR3 nucleotides read TGCGCCAGCAGCCCGGACAGGGGGATCTACGAGCAGTACTTC.

This clone was observed a few times. The chain carries TRBV10-1 and TRBJ1-5; the D gene is possibly TRBD1 (5 bases). Per the germline V gene, CDR1 is WNHNN and CDR2 is SYGVQD (reference sequence). CDR3 size: 14 residues. Trimming pared 4 bases from V and 1 base from J, leaving 8 bases between. The CDR3 bases are TGCGCCAGCAGTGTTGGGGGGAGCAATCAGCCCCAGCATTTT. Its protein is CASSVGGSNQPQHF.

The chain joins TRBV10-3 to TRBJ1-1; 9 bases are a match to TRBD1. The CDR3 has 14 amino acids. Germline V gene lookup returns CDR1 ENHRY and CDR2 SYGVKD. Trimming removed 7 bases from V and 5 bases from J; junction bases left unmatched: 8. In DNA, the CDR3 is TGTGCCATCACCGTACAGGGGGCAGAAACTGAAGCTTTCTTT. Residues: CAITVQGAETEAFF.

The table lists this clone with a few counts. The genes are TRBV2 and TRBJ2-5; possibly TRBD2 for D (6 bases). Germline CDR1 reads SNHLY; CDR2 reads FYNNEI. The CDR3 spans 14 residues. The V and J ends lost 3 bases and 4 bases respectively, with 12 bases between them. CDR3 sequence reads: CASSERLGLETQYF. The CDR3 DNA reads as TGTGCCAGCAGTGAGCGACTAGGTTTAGAGACCCAGTACTTC. Supplemented by reference TRBV2 and TRBJ2-5, the full variable domain reads EPEVTQTPSHQVTQMGQEVILRCVPISNHLYFYWYRQILGQKVEFLVSFYNNEISEKSEIFDDQFSVERPDGSNFTLKIRSTKLEDSAMYFCASSERLGLETQYFGPGTRLLVL.

The chain employs TRBV27 and TRBJ2-7, with D possibly called TRBD1 or TRBD2 (6 bases each). Germline values: CDR1 MNHEY, CDR2 SMNVEV (reference sequence). The length of the CDR3 is 16 residues. Trimming took off 8 bases at V and 0 bases at J, with 20 bases between the two ends. CDR3 protein: CASGYNLGGHSYEQYF. Written as DNA, the CDR3 is TGTGCCAGCGGATACAATTTGGGGGGACACTCCTACGAGCAGTACTTC.

To note about this clone: A junction end diverges from the germline sequence, so it may reflect a read error. V and J are TRBV6-6 and TRBJ1-1; no reliable D call. Germline assignment: CDR1 MNHNY and CDR2 SVGAGI (reference sequence). The CDR3 contains 13 residues. This chain's CDR3 is CASSYGGNAEAFF. CDR3 coding DNA: TGTGCCAGCAGTTATGGAGGGAACGCTGAAGCTTTCTTT.

The rearrangement joins TRBV7-2 to TRBJ2-3; 9 nucleotides agree with TRBD2. The CDR3 spans 17 residues. With V trimmed by 1 base and J by 7 bases, 12 bases remained unmatched. Germline loops: CDR1 SGHTA, CDR2 FQGNSA. The CDR3 nucleotides read TGTGCCAGCAGCTTAGGTCCCCGTGGTAGCGGGAGCTATACGCAGTATTTT. The encoded protein is CASSLGPRGSGSYTQYF.

The chain joins TRBV10-2 to TRBJ1-2; 7 positions agree with TRBD1. The CDR3 is 13 amino acids. Germline loops: CDR1 WSHSY, CDR2 SAAADI. V shed 5 bases, J shed 3 bases, and the junction held 3 bases outside the gene matches. The CDR3 bases are TGCGCCAGCAGTTTAACAGGGGACTATGGCTACACCTTC. Its translation is CASSLTGDYGYTF.

V usage is TRBV7-8 and J usage is TRBJ2-1; D not resolved. In germline, CDR1 is SGHVS, CDR2 FQNEAQ. V was trimmed by 3 bases and J by 6 bases, leaving 9 bases between them. The CDR3 is 13 amino acids. In DNA, the CDR3 is TGTGCCAGCAGCTTTTTATTTCGCAATGAGCAGTTCTTC. Protein product: CASSFLFRNEQFF.

In DNA, the CDR3 is TGTGCCAGCAGAGGGGACAGGGGTAACACCGGGGAGCTGTTTTTT. This codes for CASRGDRGNTGELFF. The chain employs TRBV6-1 and TRBJ2-2; 10 bases are a match to TRBD1. Germline assignment: CDR1 MNHNS and CDR2 SASEGT. CDR3 size: 15 residues. Trimming at V came to 6 bases and at J to 2 bases, leaving 3 bases not matched to a gene.

Judged by abundance, this clone is medium-sized (0.01 to 0.1%). The chain has TRBV6-1 and TRBJ1-4, with D tentatively TRBD1 (6 bases). The germline CDR1 and CDR2 sequences are MNHNS and SASEGT. This CDR3 is built from 15 residues. V lost 7 bases, J lost 7 bases, and 19 bases lay in between. The CDR3 DNA reads TGTGCCAGCATGGTTGGAGAAGGGGGGACTGAAAAACTGTTTTTT. This gives the protein CASMVGEGGTEKLFF.